This T cell receptor beta chain is drawn from a study of blood T cell repertoires in COVID-19. The overall study: T cells, B-cell-depleted T cells, or PBMCs provided the cDNA or gDNA that served as material.

Per the original data handling: Estimates of nucleated cell counts were drawn from the amplification of reference gene primers. Assay: immunoSEQ multiplex PCR; the TCRdb copy retains only in-frame clones and omits some. V and J calls and clone size are as listed in that table; D and trimming were resolved from the DNA. The sample has 97,000 or so clones, approximately 85% seen once. V was cut by 5 bases and J by 3 bases, with 14 bases left in between. CDR3 size: 14 residues. The germline CDR1 and CDR2 sequences are SGHVS and FNYEAQ. The chain carries TRBV7-6 and TRBJ2-7, with TRBD1 as a possible D gene (5 bases). Sequenced material: peripheral blood. The receptor was isolated from an elderly woman with active or convalescent COVID-19. Written as DNA, the CDR3 is TGTGCCAGCAGCCCCCAGGGCGTTGGCTACGAGCAGTACTTC. Protein sequence: CASSPQGVGYEQYF.